This note documents a single T cell receptor (beta chain) sequence. No antigen is known for it. The record originates from a study of T cell responses to AZD1222 COVID-19 vaccine. Overall study findings and caveats: At 160-218 and 743-854, vaccine-associated CD4 TCRs were dominant, and they spanned spike. Once two AZD1222 doses were given, Spike-specific TCR breadth and depth went up. Researchers took repertoire samples only after the peak T cell response had come.

V lost 0 bases, J lost 4 bases, and 8 bases stayed unmatched. The CDR3 contains 17 residues. The germline CDR1 and CDR2 sequences are MRHNA and SNTAGT. The assay was immunoSEQ multiplex PCR, and TCRdb's table has in-frame clones only and misses some. This table holds about 120,000 clones, 75% to 90% found once. The sequence was collected from an adult who received the AZD1222 COVID-19 vaccine. The chain carries TRBV6-4 and TRBJ2-2; 7 bases line up with TRBD2. The sample in question was peripheral blood, obtained 28 days after the second AZD1222 dose. CDR3: CASSDSVKRGGTGELFF. Written as DNA, the CDR3 is TGTGCCAGCAGTGACTCGGTGAAGCGGGGAGGCACCGGGGAGCTGTTTTTT.